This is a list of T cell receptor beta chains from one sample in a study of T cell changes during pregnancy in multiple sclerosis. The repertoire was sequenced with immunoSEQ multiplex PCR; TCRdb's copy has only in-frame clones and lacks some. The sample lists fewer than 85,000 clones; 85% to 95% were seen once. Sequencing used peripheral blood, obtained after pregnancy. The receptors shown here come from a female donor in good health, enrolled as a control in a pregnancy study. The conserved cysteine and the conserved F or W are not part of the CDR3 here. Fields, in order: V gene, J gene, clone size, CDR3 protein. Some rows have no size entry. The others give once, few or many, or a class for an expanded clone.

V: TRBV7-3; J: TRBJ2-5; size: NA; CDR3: ASSLIVEETQY
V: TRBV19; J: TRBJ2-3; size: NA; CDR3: ASSIGPSRYTDTQY
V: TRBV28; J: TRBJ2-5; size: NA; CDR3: ASSLSGAGETQY
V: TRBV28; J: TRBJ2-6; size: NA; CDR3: ASRSIQGLAGANVLT
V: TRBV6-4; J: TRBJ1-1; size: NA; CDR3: ASSDREDTPTLRAF
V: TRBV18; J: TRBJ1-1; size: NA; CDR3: ASSPQKTGENTEAF
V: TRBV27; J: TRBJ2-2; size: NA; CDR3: ASSLAGGNTGELF
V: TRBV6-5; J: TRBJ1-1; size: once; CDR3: ASSTRGLGTEAF
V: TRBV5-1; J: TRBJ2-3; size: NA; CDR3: ASSLGTDTDTQY
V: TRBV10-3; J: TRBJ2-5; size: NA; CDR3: AISVSSGQETQY
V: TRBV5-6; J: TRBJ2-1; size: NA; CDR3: ASSLAGLAMYNEQF
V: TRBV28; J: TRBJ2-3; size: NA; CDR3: ASSPFWSPGSLSTDTQY
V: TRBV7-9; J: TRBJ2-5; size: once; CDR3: ASSLPSTGPQETQY
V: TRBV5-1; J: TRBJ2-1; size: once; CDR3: ASSRGLAGADWDEQF
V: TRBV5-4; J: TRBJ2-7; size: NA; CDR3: ASSSHRAVYEQY
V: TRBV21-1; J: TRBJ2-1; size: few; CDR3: ASFASGRASYNEQF
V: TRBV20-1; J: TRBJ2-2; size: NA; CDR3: SALESGELF
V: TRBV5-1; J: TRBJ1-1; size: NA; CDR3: ASSRVSANTEAF
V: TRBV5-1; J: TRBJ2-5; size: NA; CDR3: ASSPAGTSWETQY
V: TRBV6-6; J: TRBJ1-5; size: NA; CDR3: ASSYVGENQPQH
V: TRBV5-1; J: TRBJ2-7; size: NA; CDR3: ASSSGGSYEQY
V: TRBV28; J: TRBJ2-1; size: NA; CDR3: ASSGGSLNNEQF
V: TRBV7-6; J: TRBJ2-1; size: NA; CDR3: ASSLVVGASGYNEQF
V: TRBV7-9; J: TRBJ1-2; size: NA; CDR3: ASVKSQGIDLGYGYT
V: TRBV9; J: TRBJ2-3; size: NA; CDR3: ASSVKRVAGGGTDTQY
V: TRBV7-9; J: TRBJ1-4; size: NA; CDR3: ASSPQGEKLF
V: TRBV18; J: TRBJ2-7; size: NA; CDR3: ASSLRQFYEQY
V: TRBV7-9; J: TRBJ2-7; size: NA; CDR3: ASSLAVLYEQY
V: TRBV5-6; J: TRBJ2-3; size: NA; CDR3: ASSSTNRRDTQY
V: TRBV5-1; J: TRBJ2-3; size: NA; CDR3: ASTTSGRSTDTQY
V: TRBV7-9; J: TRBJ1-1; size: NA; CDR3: ASSYPEVTEAF
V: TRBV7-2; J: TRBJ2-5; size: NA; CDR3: ASSDLLAGEEETQY
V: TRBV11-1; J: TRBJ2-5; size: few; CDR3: ASSREGLAGGETQY
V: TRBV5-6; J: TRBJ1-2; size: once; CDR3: ASRIDTGKVGYT
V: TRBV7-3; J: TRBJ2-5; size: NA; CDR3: ASSQGLAGALYQETQY
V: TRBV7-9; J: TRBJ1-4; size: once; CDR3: ASSPNDREDEKLF
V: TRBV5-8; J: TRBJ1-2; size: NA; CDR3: ASSPWTGGARHGYT
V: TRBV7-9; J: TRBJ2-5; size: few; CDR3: ASSLAQGGETQY
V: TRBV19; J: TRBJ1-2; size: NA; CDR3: ASRGDSRNYGYT
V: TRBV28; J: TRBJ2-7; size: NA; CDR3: ATRGRDSRG
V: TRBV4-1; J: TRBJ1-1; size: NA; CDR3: ASSQEEHGGTEAF